Following are 21 T cell receptor gamma chains from one sample sequenced in a study of gamma delta lymphoproliferative disorders and STAT genes. TCRdb fed the multiplex PCR reads to CATT. Among around 800 gamma-chain clones listed, 25% to 30% were seen once. Genomic DNA from isolated PBMCs served as the sequencing template. What was sequenced was blood. These receptors were collected from a human donor in good health.

By proportion, this clone is large (0.1 to 1%). The chain links TRGV2 to TRGJP2. Assignment of the J gene here rests on matching the DNA to germline, because TCRdb gives none. V lost 4 bases and J lost 5; bases outside the gene matches: 4. The CDR3 length is 13 residues. CDR1 is EGSNGY and CDR2 is YDSYNSKV in the germline V gene. The CDR3 is CATWDVSDWIKTF. The CDR3, as DNA: TGTGCCACCTGGGATGTGAGTGATTGGATCAAGACGTTT.

This clone counts as large (0.1 to 1%). This rearrangement joins TRGV3 to TRGJ1 or TRGJ2. No J segment appears in TCRdb, so it was assigned here by matching the sequence to germline. CDR1 and CDR2 from the germline V gene are VTNTFY and YDVSTARD (reference sequence). There are 16 residues in the CDR3. V gave up 0 bases and J gave up 7 bases; unmatched junction bases: 15. CDR3 residues: CATWDRLFGTTYKKLF. DNA of the CDR3: TGTGCCACCTGGGACAGGCTATTCGGTACTACCTATAAGAAACTCTTT.

By sample fraction, this clone is large. The V and J genes are TRGV10 and TRGJ1 or TRGJ2. The J gene comes from matching the DNA to germline here; TCRdb lacks it. TRGV10 is filed as an ORF, its function uncertain. The CDR3 contains 16 residues. Trimming took 8 bases from V and 2 from J; bases not matched to a gene: 16. The CDR3 nucleotides are TGTGCTGCGTGGGATTTAGGGTATATGGATTATTATAAGAAACTCTTT. Protein product: CAAWDLGYMDYYKKLF.

This clone was observed a few times. The DNA is omitted, as the CDR3 cannot be located on it reliably, and the CDR3 follows TCRdb's listing. V gene TRGV2 was called; the J gene was not. With termini counted, the CDR3 has 21 amino acids. Germline values: CDR1 EGSNGY, CDR2 YDSYNSKV. The CDR3 here is CATWDPLRGIIRNSLAVEQHF.

This clone was counted only a few times. The DNA is omitted, as the CDR3 cannot be located on it reliably, and the CDR3 follows TCRdb's listing. CDR3 in amino acids: CATWGKLFRHGVFIRNSLAVEQHF. Called V gene: TRGV5P; the J gene was not called. TRGV5P is assigned pseudogene status. The CDR3 extends over 24 residues, inclusive of both ends.

In its sample, this clone is large. The chain joins TRGV8 to TRGJP1. TCRdb records no J gene; here it was assigned by comparing the DNA to germline. Trimming took 4 bases from V and 0 from J; bases not matched to a gene: 8. The CDR3 length is 16 residues. The germline gives CDR1 VENAVY, CDR2 YDSYNSRV. The CDR3 bases are TGTGCCACCTGGGACCGAAGGCATACCACTGGTTGGTTCAAGATATTT. Its protein product is CATWDRRHTTGWFKIF.

Sample share makes this clone medium-sized. V gene TRGV3 combines with J gene TRGJ1 or TRGJ2. TCRdb is silent on the J gene; assignment here came from matching the DNA to germline. The CDR3 spans 14 residues. Germline assignment: CDR1 VTNTFY and CDR2 YDVSTARD (reference sequence). V gave up 0 bases and J gave up 7 bases; unmatched junction bases: 9. The CDR3: CATWDRPGRYKKLF. The CDR3 DNA sequence: TGTGCCACCTGGGACAGGCCGGGTCGGTATAAGAAACTCTTT.

Judged by abundance, this clone is large. The chain recombines TRGV8 with TRGJ1 or TRGJ2. In the absence of a J gene in TCRdb, the DNA was matched to germline to assign it here. Germline V CDR1 and CDR2: VENAVY, YDSYNSRV. V was clipped by 3 bases and J by 11 bases; unmatched bases: 4. The CDR3 has 10 residues. The CDR3 protein is CATWDVEKLF. DNA of the CDR3: TGTGCCACCTGGGATGTTGAGAAACTCTTT.

Comment on this clone: It is unclear where the CDR3 begins or ends on the DNA, so no DNA is shown, and the CDR3 is as TCRdb lists it. TRGV11 is the V gene, and the J gene was not called. TRGV11 is recorded as an ORF, its role being uncertain. The CDR3 spans 18 residues, counting both ends. The CDR3 loop reads CTTVPAGLALPHYYKKLF.

In its sample, this clone ranks as medium-sized. This chain uses TRGV9 with TRGJ1 or TRGJ2. No J gene was available from TCRdb, and it was assigned here by a germline match of the DNA. The CDR3 covers 15 residues. In germline, CDR1 is GITISATS, CDR2 ISYDGTV (reference sequence). V lost 6 bases, J lost 6 bases, and 17 bases stayed unmatched. As DNA, the CDR3 is TGTGCCTTGTGGAACCTGCTTGGAGGGGGTTATAAGAAACTCTTT. This sequence encodes CALWNLLGGGYKKLF.

By share of the sample, this clone is hyperexpanded. The same CDR3 is also encoded by other DNA sequences in this sample. The chain joins TRGV10 to TRGJP1. Here the J gene came from matching the DNA to germline, since TCRdb omits it. TRGV10 is sorted into the ORF group, with uncertain function. The CDR3 has 12 residues. The V gene end was trimmed by 8 bases and the J gene end by 6 bases; junction bases not matched to a gene: 4. CDR3 loop: CAAWDSGWFKIF. In DNA form, the CDR3 reads TGTGCTGCGTGGGATTCTGGTTGGTTCAAGATATTT.

This clone is judged large. There is no J gene call, but TRGV4 is given as the V gene. CDR3 size: 9 residues. CDR1 and CDR2 (germline): EGSTGY, YDSYTSSV. CDR3 nucleotide sequence: TGTGCCACCTGGGATCTCCAACTCTTT. Encoded protein: CATWDLQLF.

This clone is classed as large. This same CDR3 is encoded by further DNA sequences in the sample. The chain is built from TRGV8 and TRGJ1 or TRGJ2. Since TCRdb gives no J gene, matching the DNA to germline was used here to assign it. From germline, CDR1 is VENAVY and CDR2 YDSYNSRV. V was pared by 6 bases and J by 0 bases, with 5 bases of the junction left unmatched. The CDR3 consists of 13 residues. CDR3 nucleotides: TGTGCCACCTGGCCGTCGAATTATTATAAGAAACTCTTT. This encodes CATWPSNYYKKLF.

By proportion, this clone is large. The chain recombines TRGV10 with TRGJ1 or TRGJ2. TCRdb leaves out the J gene; it was filled in here by matching the DNA to germline. TRGV10 is placed among ORFs of uncertain function. V trimming: 13 bases; J trimming: 10 bases; junction bases outside the gene matches: 8. This CDR3 region has 9 residues. In DNA form, the CDR3 reads TGTGCTGTGGAGGGGAAGAAACTCTTT. Translating gives CAVEGKKLF.

Comment on this clone: This likely stems from a read error, as it lies one base from a far larger clone. The DNA is left out, because the CDR3 cannot be placed on it with certainty; the CDR3 is given as TCRdb lists it. For the V gene the call is TRGV11; the J gene has no call. TRGV11 is an open reading frame, and its role is uncertain. Both ends counted, the CDR3 spans 20 residues. The CDR3 region is CTTVPAGLGALDQYYYKNLF.

This clone is deemed large. CDR3 sequence: CATWDGRGGSDWIKTF. CDR3 coding DNA: TGTGCCACCTGGGACGGGCGTGGGGGTAGTGATTGGATCAAGACGTTT. This sequence joins TRGV2 and TRGJP2. The J gene, absent from TCRdb, was called here by matching the DNA to germline. J lost 3 bases, V lost 0 bases, and 7 bases had no gene match. The CDR3 runs 16 residues. Germline V gene data show CDR1 as EGSNGY and CDR2 as YDSYNSKV.

In its sample, this clone is medium-sized. The V gene is TRGV4, the J gene TRGJ1 or TRGJ2. The J gene is absent in TCRdb and was assigned here via DNA matching to germline. This CDR3 has 15 amino acids. Per the germline V gene, CDR1 is EGSTGY and CDR2 is YDSYTSSV. The V gene end was trimmed by 0 bases and the J gene end by 3 bases; junction bases not matched to a gene: 8. For the CDR3, the DNA is TGTGCCACCTGGGATGGGCCTTACGTTTATTATAAGAAACTCTTT. Translation gives CATWDGPYVYYKKLF.

A few counts support this clone. TCRdb shows a much larger clone's protein in place of this DNA's translation, and the two differ at residue 11, likely through a read error; the protein shown is translated from the DNA. The chain uses TRGV8 and TRGJP1. The J gene comes from matching the DNA to germline here; TCRdb lacks it. Germline-derived CDR1 and CDR2 are VENAVY and YDSYNSRV. This CDR3 contains 14 residues. Written as DNA, the CDR3 is TGTGCCACCTGGGATTGCCCCACTGGTTGGTCCAAGATATTT. The encoded protein is CATWDCPTGWSKIF.

With regard to this clone: A junction boundary mismatches the germline segment, possibly from a read error. The chain links TRGV4 to TRGJ1 or TRGJ2. Germline matching of the DNA provided the J gene here, since TCRdb leaves it blank. This CDR3 has 14 amino acids. Looked up from germline, CDR1 is EGSTGY and CDR2 is YDSYTSSV. CDR3 nucleotide sequence: TGTGCCGCCTGGGATTTTGGGGTGATAGGGAAGAAACTCTTT. It codes for CAAWDFGVIGKKLF.

This clone was seen a handful of times. A far larger clone differs by one base, so this is likely a read error. Distinct nucleotide sequences in the sample also encode this CDR3. This chain joins TRGV8 and TRGJP1. TCRdb is silent on the J gene; assignment here came from matching the DNA to germline. The CDR3 spans 14 residues. The germline gives CDR1 VENAVY, CDR2 YDSYNSRV. The CDR3 loop reads CATWDCPTGWFKIF. The CDR3 DNA sequence: TGTGCCACCTGGGATTGCCCCACTGGCTGGTTCAAGATATTT.

This clone is large by share. The gene calls are TRGV3 and TRGJ1 or TRGJ2. The J gene is not listed in TCRdb, so it was assigned here from a DNA match to germline. V dropped 3 bases and J dropped 0; count of bases not matched to a gene: 5. The CDR3 is 14 residues long. Germline V gene lookup returns CDR1 VTNTFY and CDR2 YDVSTARD (reference sequence). Written as DNA, the CDR3 is TGTGCCACCTGGGACGGGGGGAATTATTATAAGAAACTCTTT. Translated: CATWDGGNYYKKLF.